A selection of T cell receptor beta chains follows, all from one sample in a study of blood T cell repertoires in COVID-19. Assay: immunoSEQ multiplex PCR; the TCRdb copy retains only in-frame clones and omits some. The sample has about 89,000 clones, approximately 80% seen once; the top ten hold around 49%. Sequencing was done on a sample of peripheral blood. The receptors shown here come from a human donor in a cohort sampled during active COVID-19. Both conserved end residues are part of each CDR3. A D gene is named only where the DNA matches it firmly. For some rows the clone size is stated as once, few or many, or as a class when expanded; others skip it.

TRBV7-9,few,.,TRBJ2-3,CASSLVVTGTDTQYF,TGTGCCAGCAGCTTAGTCGTGACAGGCACAGATACGCAGTATTTT
TRBV24-1,.,.,TRBJ2-5,CATSGNSLYQETQYF,TGTGCCACCAGTGGGAATAGCTTGTACCAAGAGACCCAGTACTTC
TRBV3-1/TRBV3-2,once,TRBD1,TRBJ1-3,CASSQPPGQGSTYRSGNTIYF,TGTGCCAGCAGCCAACCTCCGGGACAGGGGTCCACCTACCGCTCTGGAAACACCATATATTTT
TRBV10-3,once,.,TRBJ2-3,CAISESDEGRRTQYF,TGTGCCATCAGTGAGTCGGATGAGGGTCGGCGTACGCAGTATTTT
TRBV2,.,.,TRBJ2-1,CASAFDGRSSNEQFF,TGTGCCAGCGCATTTGATGGGAGGAGTAGTAATGAGCAGTTCTTC
TRBV12-3/TRBV12-4,.,TRBD2,TRBJ2-1,CASSFKRDQPQFF,TGTGCCAGCAGCTTCAAGCGGGACCAGCCTCAGTTCTTC
TRBV28,.,.,TRBJ1-2,CASSEDSVRGYTF,TGTGCCAGCAGTGAAGACAGCGTCCGTGGCTACACCTTC
TRBV28,.,.,TRBJ1-1,CASSPPLGSTIEAFF,TGTGCCAGCAGTCCCCCCTTGGGCAGTACGATAGAAGCTTTCTTT
TRBV18,few,TRBD1,TRBJ2-7,CASSPPEGRGLDEQYF,TGTGCCAGCTCACCACCGGAGGGCAGGGGGCTTGACGAGCAGTACTTC
TRBV18,.,TRBD1,TRBJ2-3,CASSTLTGPLSTDTQYF,TGTGCCAGCTCAACCCTGACAGGGCCTCTCAGCACAGATACGCAGTATTTT
TRBV9,.,.,TRBJ2-7,CASSVGYRGRGTYEQYF,TGTGCCAGCAGCGTAGGATACCGCGGTCGGGGGACCTACGAGCAGTACTTC
TRBV2,many,.,TRBJ2-1,CASSGQEYNEQFF,TGTGCCAGCAGTGGACAGGAGTACAATGAGCAGTTCTTC
TRBV29-1,.,.,TRBJ2-7,CSVDGAGSPYEQYF,TGCAGCGTTGATGGGGCGGGATCCCCCTACGAGCAGTACTTC
TRBV28,.,TRBD1,TRBJ1-1,CASRGAGQGATEAFF,TGTGCCAGCAGGGGGGCGGGACAGGGGGCCACTGAAGCTTTCTTT
TRBV6-5,few,.,TRBJ1-5,CASSSGLNQPQHF,TGTGCCAGCAGTTCAGGGCTCAATCAGCCCCAGCATTTT
TRBV9,few,TRBD1,TRBJ2-5,CASSNRGALQETQYF,TGTGCCAGCAGCAACAGGGGGGCCCTCCAAGAGACCCAGTACTTC
TRBV9,.,.,TRBJ2-1,CASSVALGGSYNEQFF,TGTGCCAGCAGCGTAGCATTGGGAGGCTCCTACAATGAGCAGTTCTTC
TRBV30,.,.,TRBJ1-6,CAWSSSNSPLHF,TGTGCCTGGAGTAGCTCAAATTCACCCCTCCACTTT
TRBV19,few,.,TRBJ1-5,CASSLSHRVSNQPQHF,TGTGCCAGTAGTCTATCTCACAGGGTTAGCAATCAGCCCCAGCATTTT
TRBV5-1,.,.,TRBJ1-1,CASSPSLMAAPEAFF,TGCGCCAGCAGCCCTTCTTTGATGGCCGCCCCTGAAGCTTTCTTT
TRBV7-9,few,TRBD1,TRBJ1-1,CASSSYGTGGPNTEAFF,TGTGCCAGCAGCTCCTACGGGACAGGGGGTCCGAACACTGAAGCTTTCTTT
TRBV5-6,.,TRBD2,TRBJ2-3,CASSFSSGSNPDTQYF,TGTGCCAGCAGCTTTTCGAGCGGGAGCAATCCAGATACGCAGTATTTT